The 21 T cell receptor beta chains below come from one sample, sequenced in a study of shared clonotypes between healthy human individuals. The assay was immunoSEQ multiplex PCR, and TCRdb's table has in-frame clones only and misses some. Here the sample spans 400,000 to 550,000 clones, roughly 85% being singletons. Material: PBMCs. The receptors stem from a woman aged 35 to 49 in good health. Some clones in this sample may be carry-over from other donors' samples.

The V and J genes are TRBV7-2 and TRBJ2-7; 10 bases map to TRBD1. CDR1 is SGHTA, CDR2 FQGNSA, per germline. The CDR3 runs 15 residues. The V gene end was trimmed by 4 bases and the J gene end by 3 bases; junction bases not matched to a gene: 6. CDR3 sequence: CASSSDRDRGYEQYF. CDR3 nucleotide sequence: TGTGCCAGCAGCTCAGACCGGGACAGGGGCTACGAGCAGTACTTC.

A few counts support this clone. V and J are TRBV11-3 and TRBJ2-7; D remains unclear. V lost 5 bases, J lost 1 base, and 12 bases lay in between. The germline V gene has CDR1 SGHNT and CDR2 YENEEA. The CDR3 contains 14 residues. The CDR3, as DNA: TGTGCCAGCAGCCCTCACCGTCTTTCCTACGAGCAGTACTTC. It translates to CASSPHRLSYEQYF.

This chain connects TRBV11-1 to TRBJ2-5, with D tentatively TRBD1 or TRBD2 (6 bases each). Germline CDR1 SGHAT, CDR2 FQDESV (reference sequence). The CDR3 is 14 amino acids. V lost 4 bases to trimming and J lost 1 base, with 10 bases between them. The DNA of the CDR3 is TGTGCCAGCAGCTCAACGGGGGCCCAAGAGACCCAGTACTTC. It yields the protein CASSSTGAQETQYF.

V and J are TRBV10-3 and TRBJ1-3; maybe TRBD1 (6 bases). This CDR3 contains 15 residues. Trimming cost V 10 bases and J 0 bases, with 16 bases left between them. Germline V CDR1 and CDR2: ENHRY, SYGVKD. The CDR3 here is CATHQQGPSGNTIYF. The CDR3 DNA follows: TGTGCCACCCACCAACAGGGACCCTCTGGAAACACCATATATTTT.

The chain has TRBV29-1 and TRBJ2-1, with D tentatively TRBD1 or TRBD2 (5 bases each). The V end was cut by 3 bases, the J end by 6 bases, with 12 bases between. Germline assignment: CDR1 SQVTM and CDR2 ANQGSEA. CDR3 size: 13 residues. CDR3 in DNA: TGCAGCGTTGAGCAGGCTGGGGGCAATGAGCAGTTCTTC. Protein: CSVEQAGGNEQFF.

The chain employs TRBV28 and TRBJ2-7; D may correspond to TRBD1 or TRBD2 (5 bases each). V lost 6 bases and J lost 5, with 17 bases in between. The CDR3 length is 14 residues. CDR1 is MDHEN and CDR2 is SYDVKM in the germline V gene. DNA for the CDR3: TGTGCCAGCAGCTCGTTCAAAGGGACCCACGAGCAGTACTTC. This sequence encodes CASSSFKGTHEQYF.

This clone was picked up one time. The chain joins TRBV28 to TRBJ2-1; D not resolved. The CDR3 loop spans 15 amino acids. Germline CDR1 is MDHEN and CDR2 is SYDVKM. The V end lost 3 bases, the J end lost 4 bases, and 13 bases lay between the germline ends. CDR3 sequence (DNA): TGTGCCAGCAGTTTGCTCGAAGGAATTTACAATGAGCAGTTCTTC. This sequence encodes CASSLLEGIYNEQFF.

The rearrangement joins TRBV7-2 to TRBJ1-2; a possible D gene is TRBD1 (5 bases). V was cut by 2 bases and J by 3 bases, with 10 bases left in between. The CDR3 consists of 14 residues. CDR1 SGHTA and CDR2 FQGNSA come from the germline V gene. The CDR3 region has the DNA TGTGCCAGCAGCTTATGGGGCCAGGACTATGGCTACACCTTC. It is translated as CASSLWGQDYGYTF.

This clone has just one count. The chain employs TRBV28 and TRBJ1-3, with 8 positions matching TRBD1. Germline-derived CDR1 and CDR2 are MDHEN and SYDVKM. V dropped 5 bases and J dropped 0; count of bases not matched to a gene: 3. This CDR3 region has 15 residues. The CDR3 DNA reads TGTGCCAGCAGTCCCCAGGGGGCCTCTGGAAACACCATATATTTT. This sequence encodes CASSPQGASGNTIYF.

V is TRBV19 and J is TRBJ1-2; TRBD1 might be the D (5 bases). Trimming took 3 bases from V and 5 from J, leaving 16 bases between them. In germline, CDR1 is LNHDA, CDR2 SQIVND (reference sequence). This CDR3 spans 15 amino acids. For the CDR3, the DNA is TGTGCCAGTAGTATTTCGTATTTGACAGTATATGGCTACACCTTC. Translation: CASSISYLTVYGYTF.

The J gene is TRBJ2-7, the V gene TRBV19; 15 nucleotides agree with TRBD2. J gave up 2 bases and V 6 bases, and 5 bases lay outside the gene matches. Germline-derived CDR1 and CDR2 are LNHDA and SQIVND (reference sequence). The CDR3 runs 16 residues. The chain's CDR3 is CASSTGTSGRPYEQYF. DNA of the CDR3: TGTGCCAGTAGCACCGGGACTAGCGGGAGGCCCTACGAGCAGTACTTC.

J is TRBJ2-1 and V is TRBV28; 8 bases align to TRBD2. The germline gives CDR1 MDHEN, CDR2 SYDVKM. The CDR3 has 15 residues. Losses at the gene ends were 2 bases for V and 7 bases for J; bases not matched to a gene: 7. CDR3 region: CASSLLSGGINEQFF. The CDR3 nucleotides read TGTGCCAGCAGTTTACTGTCGGGAGGGATTAATGAGCAGTTCTTC.

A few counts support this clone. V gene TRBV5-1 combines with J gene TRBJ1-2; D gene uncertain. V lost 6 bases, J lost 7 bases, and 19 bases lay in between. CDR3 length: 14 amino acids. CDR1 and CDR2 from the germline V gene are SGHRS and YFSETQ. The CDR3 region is CASKVQVTTGGYTF. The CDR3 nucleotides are TGCGCCAGCAAAGTACAAGTGACGACTGGTGGCTACACCTTC.

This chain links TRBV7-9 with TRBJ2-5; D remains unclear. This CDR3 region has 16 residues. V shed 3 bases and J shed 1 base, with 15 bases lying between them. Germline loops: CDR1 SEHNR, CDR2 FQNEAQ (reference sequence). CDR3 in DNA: TGTGCCAGCAGCTTCCCCTCGTGGTCTCTCCAAGAGACCCAGTACTTC. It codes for CASSFPSWSLQETQYF.

The CDR3 is CASSPASGITGELFF. The CDR3 nucleotides are TGCGCCAGCAGCCCGGCTAGCGGAATAACCGGGGAGCTGTTTTTT. The chain is built from TRBV5-1 and TRBJ2-2, with 7 bases fitting TRBD2. The germline CDR1 and CDR2 sequences are SGHRS and YFSETQ. Trimming took 4 bases from V and 5 from J; bases not matched to a gene: 8. CDR3 size: 15 residues.

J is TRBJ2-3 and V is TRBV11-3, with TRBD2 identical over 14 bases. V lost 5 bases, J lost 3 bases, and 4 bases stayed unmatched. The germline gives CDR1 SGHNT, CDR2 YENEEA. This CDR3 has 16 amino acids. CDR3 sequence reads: CASSTGTSGRTDTQYF. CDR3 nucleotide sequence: TGTGCCAGCAGCACCGGGACTAGCGGGAGAACAGATACGCAGTATTTT.

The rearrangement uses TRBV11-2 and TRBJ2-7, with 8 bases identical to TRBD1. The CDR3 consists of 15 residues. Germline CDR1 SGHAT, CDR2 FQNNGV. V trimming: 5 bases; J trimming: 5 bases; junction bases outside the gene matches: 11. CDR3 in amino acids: CASSPLIDRGDEQYF. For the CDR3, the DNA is TGTGCCAGCAGCCCCTTGATCGACAGGGGCGACGAGCAGTACTTC. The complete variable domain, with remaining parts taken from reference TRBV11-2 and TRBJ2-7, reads EAGVAQSPRYKIIEKRQSVAFWCNPISGHATLYWYQQILGQGPKLLIQFQNNGVVDDSQLPKDRFSAERLKGVDSTLKIQPAKLEDSAVYLCASSPLIDRGDEQYFGPGTRLTVT.

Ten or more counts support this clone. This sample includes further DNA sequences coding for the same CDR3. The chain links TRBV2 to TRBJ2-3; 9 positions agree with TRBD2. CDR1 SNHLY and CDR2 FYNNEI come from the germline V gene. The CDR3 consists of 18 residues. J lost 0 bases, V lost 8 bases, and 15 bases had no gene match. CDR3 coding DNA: TGTGCCAGCTACGGCGCTTTAGCGGGAGATCTTAGCACAGATACGCAGTATTTT. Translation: CASYGALAGDLSTDTQYF.

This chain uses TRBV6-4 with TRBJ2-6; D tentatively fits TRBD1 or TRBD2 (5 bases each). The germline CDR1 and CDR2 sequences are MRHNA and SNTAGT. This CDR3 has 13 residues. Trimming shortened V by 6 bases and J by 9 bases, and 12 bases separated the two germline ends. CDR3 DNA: TGTGCCAGCAGCCCTGGGACCAACAACGTCCTGACTTTC. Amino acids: CASSPGTNNVLTF.

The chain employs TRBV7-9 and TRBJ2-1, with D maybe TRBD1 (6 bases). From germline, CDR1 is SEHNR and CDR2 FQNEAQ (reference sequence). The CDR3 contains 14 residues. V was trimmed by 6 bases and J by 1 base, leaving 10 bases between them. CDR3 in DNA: TGTGCCAGCAGTGCCACAGGGTCCTACAATGAGCAGTTCTTC. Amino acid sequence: CASSATGSYNEQFF. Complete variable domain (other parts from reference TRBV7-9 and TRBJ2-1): DTGVSQNPRHKITKRGQNVTFRCDPISEHNRLYWYRQTLGQGPEFLTYFQNEAQLEKSRLLSDRFSAERPKGSFSTLEIQRTEQGDSAMYLCASSATGSYNEQFFGPGTRLTVL.

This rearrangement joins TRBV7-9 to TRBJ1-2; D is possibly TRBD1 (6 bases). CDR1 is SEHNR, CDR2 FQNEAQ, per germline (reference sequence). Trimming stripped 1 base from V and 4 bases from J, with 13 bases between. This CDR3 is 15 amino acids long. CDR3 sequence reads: CASSLGGGQPYGYTF. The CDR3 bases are TGTGCCAGCAGCTTAGGCGGGGGGCAACCCTATGGCTACACCTTC.